This TCR beta chain was sequenced in a study of blood T cell repertoires in COVID-19. Data came from immunoSEQ multiplex PCR; TCRdb stores just in-frame clones and leaves some out. The sample contains over 200,000 clones, 70% to 85% of which appear only once. Germline values: CDR1 SGHVS, CDR2 FQNEAQ. The J segment lost 5 bases and the V segment lost 3 bases, leaving 9 bases of the junction unmatched. This CDR3 region has 15 residues. This sequence was found in a man aged 40-49 years who had recovered from COVID-19. The chain uses TRBV7-8 and TRBJ2-5, with 7 bases identical to TRBD1. Sequencing was performed on PBMCs or T cells enriched from blood (not recorded which). The CDR3 here is CASSLTRTGGETQYF. In nucleotides, the CDR3 is TGTGCCAGCAGCTTGACCCGGACAGGCGGCGAGACCCAGTACTTC.